The 18 T cell receptor beta chains presented below share a single source sample, sequenced in a study of T-cell reconstitution after alpha-beta-depleted transplantation in children. Researchers prepared the TCRbeta library using unique molecular identifiers, the study reports. TCRdb used MiXCR to reprocess the PCR reads, holding one entry per CDR3 protein. The data contain 200,000 or so distinct CDR3 sequences, just under 6.5% of them singletons. The sample in question was PBMCs, obtained before TCRalphabeta/CD19-depleted stem cell transplant. These receptors originate from a girl under three years old with combined immunodeficiency, due to receive a stem cell transplant.

This clonotype was counted ten times or more. This sequence joins TRBV29-1 and TRBJ2-5, with D possibly being TRBD2 (6 bases). Germline assignment: CDR1 SQVTM and CDR2 ANQGSEA. V lost 6 bases, J lost 1 base, and 12 bases lay in between. The CDR3 is 13 residues long. CDR3: CSVGDSPQETQYF. The CDR3 region has the DNA TGCAGCGTGGGGGACTCACCCCAAGAGACCCAGTACTTC.

The CDR3 sequence is CASSRDPMEETQYF. The CDR3 nucleotides read TGTGCCAGCAGCCGGGACCCGATGGAAGAGACCCAGTACTTC. J is TRBJ2-5 and V is TRBV11-3; either TRBD1 or TRBD2 may fit D (5 bases each). Trimming pared 5 bases from V and 3 bases from J, leaving 13 bases between. The CDR3 contains 14 residues. Looked up from germline, CDR1 is SGHNT and CDR2 is YENEEA.

In this sample, this clonotype turned up many times. V is TRBV7-3 and J is TRBJ1-1; the D is unclear. The V end was cut by 2 bases, the J end by 10 bases, with 11 bases between. Germline loops: CDR1 SGHTA, CDR2 FQGTGA. CDR3 length equals 12 residues. The CDR3 DNA reads as TGTGCCAGCAGCTTAGGGTCAGGTCGAGCTTTCTTT. Amino acid sequence: CASSLGSGRAFF.

This clonotype appeared many times. The V gene is TRBV4-3, the J gene TRBJ2-1; the match to TRBD2 covers 7 bases. The CDR3 sequence is 13 residues long. Trimming took 4 bases from V and 8 from J; bases not matched to a gene: 5. CDR1 and CDR2 (germline): LGHNA, YSLEER. CDR3 protein: CASSLGTIDEQFF. The CDR3 DNA follows: TGCGCCAGCAGCCTCGGGACTATTGATGAGCAGTTCTTC.

This clonotype was observed many times. This chain uses TRBV9 with TRBJ1-1; D not resolved. Germline lookup yields CDR1 SGDLS and CDR2 YYNGEE. Between the trimmed V and J ends, which lost 0 bases and 5 bases, there was a span of 5 bases. The CDR3 has 12 residues. CDR3 DNA sequence: TGTGCCAGCAGCGTAGGTGAAACTGAAGCTTTCTTT. Translated: CASSVGETEAFF. Combining the CDR3 with reference TRBV9 and TRBJ1-1 gives the whole variable domain DSGVTQTPKHLITATGQRVTLRCSPRSGDLSVYWYQQSLDQGLQFLIQYYNGEERAKGNILERFSAQQFPDLHSELNLSSLELGDSALYFCASSVGETEAFFGQGTRLTVV.

This clonotype was recorded many times. J is TRBJ2-5 and V is TRBV6-2 or TRBV6-3; D unresolved. The germline V gene has CDR1 MNHEY and CDR2 SVGEGT. The CDR3 loop spans 12 amino acids. V dropped 0 bases and J dropped 3 bases, with 2 bases sitting between them. The CDR3 region is CASSYSKETQYF. The CDR3 coding sequence is TGTGCCAGCAGTTACTCGAAAGAGACCCAGTACTTC.

This clonotype was counted ten times or more. This chain joins TRBV20-1 and TRBJ2-1, with D possibly TRBD2 on 6 matching bases. Germline V gene sequence: CDR1 DFQATT, CDR2 SNEGSKA (reference sequence). V lost 0 bases, J lost 3 bases, and 6 bases lay in between. CDR3 length: 13 residues. The CDR3 reads CSARDGSYNEQFF. The CDR3 DNA is TGCAGTGCTAGAGACGGGAGCTACAATGAGCAGTTCTTC.

CDR3 DNA sequence: TGCAGTGCTACAAGTCTCAAAACTAGCGGGGGTTACGAGCAGTACTTC. Encoded protein: CSATSLKTSGGYEQYF. The V gene is TRBV20-1, the J gene TRBJ2-7; 11 bases are shared with TRBD2. The CDR3 is 16 amino acids. Per the germline V gene, CDR1 is DFQATT and CDR2 is SNEGSKA (reference sequence). V shed 4 bases and J 4 bases; nucleotides not matched to a gene: 12.

This clonotype was detected many times. The chain has TRBV24-1 and TRBJ2-1; D is perhaps TRBD1 (5 bases). With 2 bases removed from V and 5 bases from J, the gap between germline ends came to 6 bases. From germline, CDR1 is KGHDR and CDR2 SFDVKD. This CDR3 has 13 amino acids. CDR3 in amino acids: CATSDYRNNEQFF. As DNA, the CDR3 is TGTGCCACCAGTGATTACAGGAACAATGAGCAGTTCTTC.

This clonotype was detected ten times or more. This chain joins TRBV3-1 and TRBJ2-7; tentative D call: TRBD1 (5 bases). The V end lost 3 bases, the J end lost 3 bases, and 9 bases lay between the germline ends. Germline V lookup: CDR1 LGHDT, CDR2 YNNKEL (reference sequence). The CDR3 runs 13 residues. The CDR3 is CASSQGDSYEQYF. The CDR3 DNA follows: TGTGCCAGCAGCCAGGGTGACAGCTACGAGCAGTACTTC.

Only a few counts were recorded for this clonotype. The V and J genes are TRBV20-1 and TRBJ2-7, with D possibly matching TRBD1 (6 bases). CDR3 length: 14 residues. Trimming took off 1 base at V and 3 bases at J, with 13 bases between the two ends. Germline CDR1 and CDR2: DFQATT and SNEGSKA (reference sequence). CDR3 loop: CSARGQETIYEQYF. The CDR3 bases are TGCAGTGCTAGAGGACAGGAAACAATCTACGAGCAGTACTTC.

Turning to this clonotype: This may come from a read error, since a much larger clone is one base off. The V call is TRBV4-2, the J call TRBJ2-3, with 9 bases fitting TRBD2. The V gene's germline CDR1 is LGHNA and CDR2 YNFKEQ. The CDR3 spans 18 residues. Here the CDR3 reads CASIQEKRGDPSTDTQYF. Written as DNA, the CDR3 is TGTGCCAGCATCCAAGAGAAGCGGGGGGACCCTAGCACAGATACGCAGTATTTT.

This clonotype has at least ten counts. The rearrangement joins TRBV12-3 or TRBV12-4 to TRBJ1-6; D is unresolved. Trimming took 5 bases from V and 9 from J, leaving 11 bases between them. The CDR3 loop spans 13 amino acids. This chain's CDR3 is CASSVLRTSPLHF. In DNA, the CDR3 is TGTGCCAGCAGTGTCCTCAGGACTTCACCCCTCCACTTT.

This clonotype has ten or more counts. The rearrangement links TRBV10-3 to TRBJ2-3; D is undetermined. CDR1 and CDR2 from the germline V gene are ENHRY and SYGVKD. The CDR3 extends over 12 amino acids. V was pared by 2 bases and J by 0 bases, with 0 bases between. In DNA, the CDR3 is TGTGCCATCAGTGAGAGCACAGATACGCAGTATTTT. Protein: CAISESTDTQYF.

This clonotype was recorded many times. The chain carries TRBV12-3 or TRBV12-4 and TRBJ2-1, with 9 bases that match TRBD2. With V trimmed by 4 bases and J by 6 bases, 7 bases remained unmatched. The CDR3 length is 15 residues. CDR3: CASSSLAGAPNEQFF. The CDR3 bases are TGTGCCAGCAGTTCATTAGCGGGAGCCCCCAATGAGCAGTTCTTC.

The chain has TRBV4-3 and TRBJ2-1, with 12 positions matching TRBD2. Trimming at V came to 4 bases and at J to 10 bases, leaving 2 bases not matched to a gene. The length of the CDR3 is 13 residues. Germline CDR1 is LGHNA and CDR2 is YSLEER. CDR3 loop: CASSPSGGEEQFF. CDR3 nucleotides: TGCGCCAGCAGCCCTAGCGGGGGGGAGGAGCAGTTCTTC.

This rearrangement joins TRBV5-1 to TRBJ1-2; weak D call: TRBD1 (5 bases). V was cut by 0 bases and J by 4 bases, with 19 bases left in between. Germline values: CDR1 SGHRS, CDR2 YFSETQ. This CDR3 region has 17 residues. CDR3 DNA sequence: TGCGCCAGCAGCTTGGGCGCGCAGGCTGGGGGATTCTATGGCTACACCTTC. Encoded protein: CASSLGAQAGGFYGYTF.

This clonotype was counted many times. The chain links TRBV2 to TRBJ2-1; 9 bases agree with TRBD1. The germline V gene has CDR1 SNHLY and CDR2 FYNNEI. With 5 bases clipped from V and 7 bases from J, the junction kept 9 bases outside the gene matches. CDR3 size: 15 residues. In nucleotides, the CDR3 is TGTGCCAGCAGTCACCGGGACAGGGAAACGAATGAGCAGTTCTTC. It is translated as CASSHRDRETNEQFF.